The source of this T cell receptor (beta chain) is a study of T-cell memory formation after mild COVID-19. Whole-study context: Largely donor-specific sequence clusters came from a couple of donors.

On this clonotype: Its matching antigen is unknown.

Findings and caveats of the study: Cross-reactive memory seemingly joined, as some responding clones were found in pre-infection memory. A second wave expanding day 15 to 37 was CD4+-biased; contracting clones were balanced. SARS-CoV-2 specificity of second-wave clones peaking day 37 was unconfirmed.

TCRdb re-called the 5' RACE reads through MiXCR, storing one row per CDR3 protein. Of 350,000 to 500,000 distinct CDR3 sequences in the sample, 20% were seen once. Deletions cut 2 bases from V and 7 bases from J, with 12 bases between. CDR1 is KGHSH, CDR2 LQKENI, per germline. The CDR3 has 14 residues. The V and J genes are TRBV18 and TRBJ2-1; D is uncertain. Specimen: PBMCs or a T cell subset sorted from them (not recorded which). The sequence was obtained from an adult woman who had mild COVID-19 (a few samples of this study predate the infection). Cell type and time point are not known. For the CDR3, the DNA is TGTGCCAGCTCACCAGAAACCCGCCAAAATGAGCAGTTCTTC. Encoded protein: CASSPETRQNEQFF.